Detailed here is one TCR beta chain. What it binds is not known. CDR3 length equals 14 residues. The germline gives CDR1 SEHNR, CDR2 FQNEAQ (reference sequence). V was pared by 4 bases and J by 6 bases, with 3 bases of the junction left unmatched. The data originate from a study of CD8 T cells in Susac syndrome. Study summary: At the time of blood draw, patients with Susac syndrome were therapy-naive, receiving corticosteroids, or receiving intravenous immunoglobulin alone. Study findings and constraints: The authors found approximately 15 Susac-specific public clones in total CD8+ repertoires and five or six in CD8+ TEMRA repertoires.

With random hexamers, reverse transcription was performed on about 0.45 to 1 ug of RNA. TCRdb reanalysed the immunoSEQ multiplex PCR reads using MiXCR and keeps one entry per CDR3 protein. The data hold more than 65,000 distinct CDR3 sequences, with roughly 94% observed a single time. The specimen was CD8+ T cells from PBMCs. The rearrangement links TRBV7-9 to TRBJ2-4, with TRBD1 matching 10 bases. The TCR originated in a human donor with Susac syndrome. The CDR3 coding sequence is TGTGCCAGCAGCTCGGGACAGGGGACAAACATTCAGTACTTC. Translating gives CASSSGQGTNIQYF.